This T cell receptor (beta chain) derives from a study of Tregs in tolerant kidney transplant recipients (dated 2019 in TCRdb). For the study in its entirety: Related donors were used in the transplants with nonmyeloablative bone marrow transplantation, and mixed chimerism was transient in the human trials. The study applied TCRbeta sequencing to find donor-specific regulatory T cells before combined kidney and bone marrow transplantation and then followed those same cells after transplant. Broad study findings and their caveats: In tolerant patients, the expansion of donor-specific Tregs was greater than global Treg expansion, suggesting that the expansion was antigen-driven rather than nonspecific. Because the PCR primers were changed over time for some patients, nucleotide-level comparison could not be performed across the samples from those patients. Expanding Tregs with activated donor B cells appeared to identify the most biologically relevant and donor-specific TCRbeta repertoire. Because only a small number of patients were included, the study had limitations, and the results will need to be validated in larger populations as well as under other immunosuppression protocols. Although technical replication error seemed to be minimal, the question of biological reproducibility was not addressed directly.

Reading the label with the study, this specimen's time point is: blood sample drawn before combined kidney and bone marrow transplant. Unstimulated Tregs (CD4+CD25+CD127-), CD4+ non-Tregs (CD4+CD25-), CD4 and CD8 cells were FACS-sorted from thawed PBMCs. The patients were a few recipients of combined kidney and bone marrow transplants from the ITN036ST trial, and samples were available only from these trial subjects. Healthy control blood was processed to PBMCs with a Ficoll density gradient and then cryopreserved, whereas patient PBMCs were collected both before and after transplant. A word on this clone: The target of this receptor is not known. It has no much larger one-base neighbor in the sample; base qualities were not kept.

According to the germline V gene (reference sequence), CDR1 reads SEHNR and CDR2 reads FQNEAQ. The CDR3 measures 11 amino acids from cysteine to phenylalanine. Only the CDR3 part of the read is kept: 33 bases, read in frame from the first base. V gives up 5 bases and J gives up 1 base, and the segment between their germline ends measures 3 bases. Genomic DNA was extracted from sorted cells with the QIAGEN DNeasy Blood and Tissue Kit for TCRbeta CDR3 sequencing. High-throughput TCRbeta CDR3 sequencing, including PCR amplification with bias correction and internal controls, was performed commercially through immunoSEQ. Processing in the source paper ran as follows. Unique productive TCRbeta sequences were defined by CDR3 nucleotide sequence where primers matched, and otherwise by CDR3 amino acid sequence together with Vbeta and Jbeta genes. Sorting error was corrected by removing sequences shared between sorted populations at a frequency ratio of 2:1 or less, and the remaining shared sequences were assigned to the higher population. Donor-reactive sequences were defined as at least 5-fold expanded in CFSE-low cells versus unstimulated cells, with frequency of at least 0.01% in CFSE-low cells. Repertoire divergence was quantified by Jensen-Shannon divergence using the top 100 TCRbeta sequences ranked by frequency. For samples with multiple sequencing runs, sorting error was corrected separately for each run before the runs were pooled. TCRdb mirrors the immuneACCESS table, restricted to in-frame sequences. Some clones are absent from its copies; in checked studies, under half trace to an unresolved V gene, and the reason for the others is unknown. V and J calls and clone size are copied from that table; D and trimming were computed from the DNA. Recorded for this sample are about 77,000 clones; roughly 98% of them occurred a single time. 0.55% to 0.6% of the sample is in the top ten clones.

The sequencing here drew on CD4+ T cells from blood, taken before the transplant. This receptor was taken from a human donor who received a combined kidney and bone marrow transplant. The chain couples TRBV7-9 to TRBJ2-7, with the D segment identity uncertain. The CDR3 corresponds to CASSPSYEQYF. The DNA reads TGTGCCAGCAGCCCGTCCTACGAGCAGTACTTC.